This TCR beta chain was profiled in a study of regulatory T cells in long-lasting Graves disease (dated by TCRdb to about 2021). Regarding the study in general: Persistent Graves' disease meant more than 5 years of antithyroid drug treatment with TSH receptor autoantibodies that stayed positive. Peripheral blood TCR sequencing and RNA sequencing compared persistent Graves' disease patients with newly diagnosed Graves' disease patients. TCR sequencing covered roughly 13 persistent and 20 or so newly diagnosed Graves' disease patients, around 35 samples in total. The study took place in China and was registered as a clinical trial. On average, persistent Graves' disease patients in the clinical cohort had been on antithyroid drugs for about 10.3 years. General findings and caveats noted by the study authors: Only the TCR beta chain was sequenced and analyzed. More public clonotypes were shared among persistent patients (around 3,000) than among newly diagnosed patients (more than 950). Because the primary lesion, thyroid tissue, could not be accessed, the study looked at peripheral blood alone. TRBV28, TRBJ1-2 and TRBJ2-5 were preferentially used in persistent disease, while TRBV20-1 and TRBJ2-1 were favored in newly diagnosed disease. Compared with newly diagnosed patients, persistent Graves' disease patients had lower TCR Shannon entropy and fewer highly expanded clones, which suggests clonal expansion. The authors noted that the small sample size was a limitation that may lower accuracy.

The CDR3, cysteine through phenylalanine, is 14 amino acids long. This entry keeps only the CDR3 DNA: 42 bases, framed from base 1. The trim is 4 bases for V and 3 bases for J, with a gap of 13 bases between the germline ends. CDR1 and CDR2 were assigned from the germline V gene as MNHEY and SVGAGI. The label giving this sample's time point can be read as: persistent/refractory GD, antithyroid drugs over 5 years with positive TRAb. For both TCR sequencing and RNA sequencing, RNA was extracted from PBMCs in TRIzol. The diagnosis of Graves' disease followed American Thyroid Association guidelines. The patients came from an endocrinology department in Xi'an, China. From each patient, about 9.7 milliliters of peripheral blood was collected into an EDTA anticoagulant tube. Ficoll Paque Plus density gradient separation was used to isolate PBMCs, and no further T cell sorting was performed. An Agilent 2100 Bioanalyzer and agarose gel were used to check RNA quality, while a NanoDrop 2000 measured RNA concentration.

Ten or more counts support this clonotype. It lacks a known antigen. Base qualities are missing; no much larger clone stands one base away. The library was prepared using multiplex PCR. The sample was run on an Illumina HiSeq 4000. iRepertoire HTBI primers and Arm-PCR amplification of CDR3 regions were used to construct TCR beta libraries. Gel purification was performed on PCR products prior to sequencing. The paper's data handling went like this. Gene usage analysis of CDR3 amino acid clonotypes used the 50 to 70 TRBV and around 14 TRBJ segments found across samples. COPE and FqMerger were used to merge the filtered high-quality paired reads into contigs. BLAST was used to align contigs to the IMGT TRBV, TRBD and TRBJ reference genes, and CDR3 was defined following IMGT. Any clonotype with a frequency above 0.1% was classified as a highly expanded clone. Repertoire diversity was measured by Shannon entropy, and V-J evenness by the Gini coefficient. A clonotype was considered public if more than one individual shared it. TCRdb passed the public sequencing reads through fastp at Q25 and MiXCR, retaining productive beta sequences. Rows merge per CDR3 protein into single entries with the most common DNA and genes. For this entry, the V and J calls and clone size follow TCRdb and not the study's own pipeline. The table for this sample lists around 460,000 distinct CDR3 sequences; 20% to 25% of them were counted only once. In total, the top ten clones hold more than 6% of the sample.

The sequence links TRBV6-5 to TRBJ2-7, with the D gene call left open. The receptor was isolated from a female donor with Graves disease. The sequencing here drew on peripheral blood mononuclear cells (PBMCs), taken when the disease was refractory, from a patient treated with antithyroid drugs. The CDR3 corresponds to CASSWTSGIYEQYF. The sequenced DNA: TGTGCCAGCAGTTGGACGTCCGGCATCTACGAGCAGTACTTC.